The rows below give T cell receptor beta chains drawn from one sample of a study of regulatory T cells in long-lasting Graves disease. TCRdb ran MiXCR on the multiplex PCR reads and lists one entry per CDR3 protein. This sample carries hundreds of thousands of distinct CDR3 sequences, approximately 31% of them seen once, and the ten largest clones take 35% to 55%. The source material was peripheral blood mononuclear cells (PBMCs), sampled when the disease was refractory, from a patient treated with antithyroid drugs. These receptors were taken from a female donor with Graves disease. CDR3s leave out the opening cysteine and the closing phenylalanine or tryptophan.

V gene: TRBV2
CDR3 protein: ASTLYPRRQETQY

V gene: TRBV20-1
CDR3 protein: SATGQGNTEAF

V gene: TRBV6-1
CDR3 protein: ASRRPRGNYQETQY

V gene: TRBV28
CDR3 protein: ASSLWLGAGDTEAF

V gene: TRBV29-1
CDR3 protein: SVDIGQGRSDYT

V gene: TRBV6-1
CDR3 protein: ASGRATDTQY

V gene: TRBV5-1
CDR3 protein: ASSLGRAGAYNEQF

V gene: TRBV19
CDR3 protein: ASSIKGASEQY

V gene: TRBV6-1
CDR3 protein: ASSVGPNYGYT

V gene: TRBV5-1
CDR3 protein: ASSSTSGSIQQY

V gene: TRBV28
CDR3 protein: ASSPRGATRRYT